The TCR beta chain under discussion was sequenced for a study of prognosis after radiotherapy for stage I lung cancer. Two-round multiplex PCR, the amplification method, yielded TCR beta CDR3 from genomic DNA. First-round PCR employed TRBV- and TRBJ-specific primers for each gene. TCRdb independently ran MiXCR on the multiplex PCR reads; one entry per CDR3 protein. The sample includes some 30,000 distinct CDR3 sequences, 40% to 60% of them seen just once. There are many counts of this clonotype. The receptor was isolated from a donor over 45 with non-small cell lung cancer. Sequenced material: PBMCs, taken before or after stereotactic body radiation therapy (not recorded which).

The CDR3 DNA sequence: TGTGCCAGCAGTTTATCGGGACGATCAGAAAAACTGTTTTTT. Protein: CASSLSGRSEKLFF. The chain joins TRBV12-3 or TRBV12-4 to TRBJ1-4; a possible D gene is TRBD1 (5 bases). This CDR3 has 14 residues. V shed 2 bases and J shed 8 bases, with 12 bases lying between them.